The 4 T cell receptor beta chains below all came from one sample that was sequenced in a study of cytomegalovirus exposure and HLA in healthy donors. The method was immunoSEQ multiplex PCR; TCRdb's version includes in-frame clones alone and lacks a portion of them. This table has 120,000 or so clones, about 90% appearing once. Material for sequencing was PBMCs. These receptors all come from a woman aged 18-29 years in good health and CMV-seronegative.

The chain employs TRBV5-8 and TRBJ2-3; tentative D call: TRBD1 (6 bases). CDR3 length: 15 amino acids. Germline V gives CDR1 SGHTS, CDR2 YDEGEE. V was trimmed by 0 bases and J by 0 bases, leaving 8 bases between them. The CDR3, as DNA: TGTGCCAGCAGCTTGGTGGGGGCGAGCACAGATACGCAGTATTTT. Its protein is CASSLVGASTDTQYF.

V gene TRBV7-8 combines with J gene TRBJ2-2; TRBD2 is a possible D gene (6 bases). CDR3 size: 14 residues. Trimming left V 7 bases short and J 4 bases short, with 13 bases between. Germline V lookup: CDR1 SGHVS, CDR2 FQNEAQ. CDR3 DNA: TGTGCCAGCAACGTGGGGGGTGGCACCGGGGAGCTGTTTTTT. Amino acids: CASNVGGGTGELFF. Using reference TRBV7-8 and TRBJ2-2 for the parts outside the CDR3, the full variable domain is GAGVSQSPRYKVAKRGQDVALRCDPISGHVSLFWYQQALGQGPEFLTYFQNEAQLDKSGLPSDRFFAERPEGSVSTLKIQRTQQEDSAVYLCASNVGGGTGELFFGEGSRLTVL.

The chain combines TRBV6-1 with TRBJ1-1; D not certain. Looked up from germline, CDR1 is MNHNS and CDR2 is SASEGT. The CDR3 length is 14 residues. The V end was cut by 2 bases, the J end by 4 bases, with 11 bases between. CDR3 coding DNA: TGTGCCAGCAGTGAAACTCGGAGCGGCACTGAAGCTTTCTTT. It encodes CASSETRSGTEAFF.

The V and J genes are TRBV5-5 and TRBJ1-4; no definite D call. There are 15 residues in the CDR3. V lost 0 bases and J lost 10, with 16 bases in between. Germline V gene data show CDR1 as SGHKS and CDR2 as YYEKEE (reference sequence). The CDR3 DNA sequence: TGTGCCAGCAGCTTGGTGGGCCTCGACCAACTAAAACTGTTTTTT. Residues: CASSLVGLDQLKLFF.